This T cell receptor (beta chain) was identified in a study of CD8+ T cells in alopecia areata. This CDR3 has 13 amino acids. Germline values: CDR1 LNHNV, CDR2 YYDKDF (reference sequence). The V and J ends lost 5 bases and 6 bases respectively, with 13 bases between them. Sequencing used cDNA as its template, made by extracting RNA and reverse transcribing it. Assay: immunoSEQ multiplex PCR; the TCRdb copy retains only in-frame clones and omits some. The data show 200,000 to 250,000 clones, with more than 45% seen just once and around 1.6% held by the top ten. As to treatment: oral pan-JAK inhibitor, 5-10 mg twice daily.

Sequencing was performed on CD4+ T cells sorted from blood, taken at week 4, from a patient treated with tofacitinib. The chain employs TRBV15 and TRBJ1-1, with D uncertain. This clonotype was sampled from a human donor with alopecia areata. The CDR3 DNA is TGTGCCACCAGCGCAAGAAACGACGCTGAAGCTTTCTTT. This encodes CATSARNDAEAFF.